Listed below are T cell receptor beta chains from one sample, sequenced in a study of T cells in Graves' hyperthyroidism and ophthalmopathy. Via MiXCR, TCRdb re-called the multiplex PCR reads, giving one row per CDR3 protein. The sample shows about 420,000 distinct CDR3 sequences, approximately 14% of them seen only once. Sequencing used blood. Receptors originate from a woman aged 18-29 years with Graves' hyperthyroidism. CDR3s include the opening cysteine and the closing phenylalanine or tryptophan. A D gene is named only where the DNA matches it firmly. A row's size may be missing; if present it is once, few, many or a size class.

cdr3_aa	cdr3_nt	cdr3_length	v_call	j_call	clone_size	d_call
CASSRKYGLAGVSPYNEQFF	TGTGCCAGTAGTAGGAAGTACGGACTAGCGGGAGTGTCACCCTACAATGAGCAGTTCTTC	20	TRBV19	TRBJ2-1	many	TRBD2
CATSAGTGTEAFF	TGTGCCACCAGTGCCGGGACGGGAACTGAAGCTTTCTTT	13	TRBV24-1	TRBJ1-1	many	NA
CASSRGLAGGTYEQYF	TGTGCCAGCAGTCGAGGACTAGCGGGAGGTACCTACGAGCAGTACTTC	16	TRBV6-1	TRBJ2-7	many	TRBD2
CASSSTGQGLGGYTF	TGTGCCAGCAGTTCAACCGGACAGGGCTTAGGTGGCTACACCTTC	15	TRBV28	TRBJ1-2	many	TRBD1
CASSTSLRSADTQYF	TGCGCCAGCAGTACTAGCTTACGGTCGGCAGATACGCAGTATTTT	15	TRBV4-1	TRBJ2-3	many	NA
CASSMSLAGTHNEQFF	TGTGCCAGTAGTATGAGTCTAGCGGGAACACACAATGAGCAGTTCTTC	16	TRBV19	TRBJ2-1	NA	TRBD2
CASSFQGSTGELFF	TGTGCCAGCAGCTTTCAGGGGTCCACCGGGGAGCTGTTTTTT	14	TRBV7-2	TRBJ2-2	many	NA
CASSYTIPATRSGANVLTF	TGTGCCAGCAGTTACACTATACCCGCAACGAGGTCTGGGGCCAACGTCCTGACTTTC	19	TRBV6-6	TRBJ2-6	NA	NA
CASSLTPQRYGYTF	TGTGCCAGCAGCTTAACGCCGCAGCGCTATGGCTACACCTTC	14	TRBV11-2	TRBJ1-2	many	NA
CASRRQAGKLFF	TGTGCCAGCAGGCGGCAGGCAGGGAAACTGTTTTTT	12	TRBV6-1	TRBJ1-4	few	NA
CATRYWTSSQAEQYF	TGTGCCACTCGTTATTGGACTAGCTCGCAGGCCGAGCAGTACTTC	15	TRBV6-2/TRBV6-3	TRBJ2-7	many	TRBD2
CASSGWTSGIDEQFF	TGTGCCAGCAGTGGGTGGACTAGCGGGATCGATGAGCAGTTCTTC	15	TRBV2	TRBJ2-1	once	TRBD2
CAIGQGAAGANVLTF	TGTGCCATCGGACAGGGGGCTGCTGGGGCCAACGTCCTGACTTTC	15	TRBV10-3	TRBJ2-6	many	TRBD1
CSARDEGTFFGYGYTF	TGCAGTGCTAGAGATGAGGGCACCTTTTTTGGCTATGGCTACACCTTC	16	TRBV20-1	TRBJ1-2	NA	NA
CASTADTDTQYF	TGTGCCAGTACCGCAGACACAGATACGCAGTATTTT	12	TRBV9	TRBJ2-3	NA	NA
CASSFERTSGRNEQFF	TGTGCCAGCAGTTTTGAAAGGACTAGCGGGAGGAATGAGCAGTTCTTC	16	TRBV12-3/TRBV12-4	TRBJ2-1	many	TRBD2
CASRPDRGDNEQFF	TGTGCCAGCAGACCCGACAGGGGGGATAATGAGCAGTTCTTC	14	TRBV28	TRBJ2-1	many	TRBD1
CASSQEDRSYEQYF	TGTGCCAGCAGCCAAGAGGACAGATCCTACGAGCAGTACTTC	14	TRBV3-1	TRBJ2-7	many	NA
CASSLSQSSYNEQFF	TGTGCCAGCAGCTTGTCGCAGAGCTCCTACAATGAGCAGTTCTTC	15	TRBV5-5	TRBJ2-1	many	NA
CASSLPGRKNTGELFF	TGTGCCAGCAGTCTACCGGGGAGGAAGAACACCGGGGAGCTGTTTTTT	16	TRBV28	TRBJ2-2	NA	NA
CSARGGTRQGEQYF	TGCAGTGCTAGAGGGGGGACTAGACAAGGCGAGCAGTACTTC	14	TRBV20-1	TRBJ2-7	many	TRBD2
CASSPPTMNTEAFF	TGTGCCAGCAGCCCCCCCACCATGAACACTGAAGCTTTCTTT	14	TRBV9	TRBJ1-1	many	NA
CASSGGGTQYF	TGTGCCAGCAGCGGGGGGGGGACCCAGTACTTC	11	TRBV9	TRBJ2-5	many	TRBD2
CASSKGLATGNEQFF	TGTGCCAGCAGTAAGGGACTAGCGACGGGCAATGAGCAGTTCTTC	15	TRBV12-3/TRBV12-4	TRBJ2-1	many	TRBD2
CASSLTFQGTQYF	TGTGCCAGCAGCTTAACCTTTCAGGGTACGCAGTATTTT	13	TRBV7-3	TRBJ2-3	many	NA
CASSLVDPSNTEAFF	TGCGCCAGCAGCTTGGTCGACCCTTCTAACACTGAAGCTTTCTTT	15	TRBV5-1	TRBJ1-1	NA	NA
CASSELAGFSNQPQHF	TGTGCCAGCAGTGAGCTGGCAGGGTTTAGCAATCAGCCCCAGCATTTT	16	TRBV6-1	TRBJ1-5	many	NA
CASSDRVGQPQHF	TGTGCCAGCAGCGACAGGGTCGGGCAGCCCCAGCATTTT	13	TRBV6-1	TRBJ1-5	NA	TRBD1
CASSSKQGLGEKLFF	TGTGCCAGCTCATCAAAACAGGGACTGGGAGAAAAACTGTTTTTT	15	TRBV18	TRBJ1-4	many	NA
CASSVGGDTYPDTQYF	TGTGCCAGCAGCGTAGGGGGCGATACGTACCCAGATACGCAGTATTTT	16	TRBV9	TRBJ2-3	NA	NA
CASSPGLGGRNTGAFF	TGCGCCAGCAGCCCGGGACTCGGAGGGCGAAACACTGGAGCTTTCTTT	16	TRBV5-1	TRBJ1-1	NA	NA
CASSPILDSSYEQYF	TGTGCCAGCAGTCCCATATTGGACAGTTCCTACGAGCAGTACTTC	15	TRBV6-1	TRBJ2-7	NA	NA
CSAFGGGYTF	TGCAGTGCCTTTGGGGGTGGCTACACCTTC	10	TRBV20-1	TRBJ1-2	many	NA
CASSSTTGELFF	TGTGCCAGCAGTTCGACAACCGGGGAGCTGTTTTTT	12	TRBV6-1	TRBJ2-2	few	NA
CASSAVSGVNTEAFF	TGTGCCAGTAGCGCCGTCTCAGGGGTGAACACTGAAGCTTTCTTT	15	TRBV19	TRBJ1-1	many	NA
CAWNLGVSYEQYF	TGTGCCTGGAATCTAGGAGTGTCATACGAGCAGTACTTC	13	TRBV30	TRBJ2-7	NA	NA
CASSQGLAGANEQFF	TGTGCCAGCAGCCAAGGACTAGCGGGAGCCAATGAGCAGTTCTTC	15	TRBV3-1	TRBJ2-1	many	TRBD2
CASSDRLQGAGEKLFF	TGTGCCAGTAGCGATCGCCTACAGGGGGCAGGGGAAAAACTGTTTTTT	16	TRBV19	TRBJ1-4	once	TRBD1
CALGQGASNQPQHF	TGTGCCTTAGGACAGGGGGCCAGCAATCAGCCCCAGCATTTT	14	TRBV30	TRBJ1-5	many	TRBD1
CASSQGTLNQPQHF	TGTGCCAGCAGCCAGGGGACCCTTAATCAGCCCCAGCATTTT	14	TRBV12-3/TRBV12-4	TRBJ1-5	many	NA
CASSPETGRAETQYF	TGTGCCAGCAGCCCCGAGACAGGGAGGGCAGAGACCCAGTACTTC	15	TRBV6-1	TRBJ2-5	many	NA
CASSGQGATNEKLFF	TGCGCCAGCAGCGGACAGGGGGCGACTAATGAAAAACTGTTTTTT	15	TRBV5-1	TRBJ1-4	many	TRBD1
CATSDQEETQYF	TGTGCCACCAGTGATCAAGAGGAGACCCAGTACTTC	12	TRBV24-1	TRBJ2-5	few	NA
CASSVNPNSTGDYGYTF	TGTGCCAGCAGCGTAAACCCAAACTCGACAGGCGACTATGGCTACACCTTC	17	TRBV9	TRBJ1-2	NA	NA
CASRQGIRFSAFF	TGTGCCAGCAGACAGGGTATAAGGTTTTCAGCTTTCTTT	13	TRBV6-1	TRBJ1-1	NA	NA
CASSVFPLQETQYF	TGTGCCAGCAGCGTATTCCCCTTACAAGAGACCCAGTACTTC	14	TRBV9	TRBJ2-5	NA	NA
CSARGPFRNTGELFF	TGCAGTGCTAGAGGGCCCTTCCGTAACACCGGGGAGCTGTTTTTT	15	TRBV20-1	TRBJ2-2	NA	NA
CASSLSRDRGWQYF	TGTGCCAGCAGTTTATCTCGGGACAGGGGATGGCAGTACTTC	14	TRBV27	TRBJ2-7	many	TRBD1
CASSVGGEDGYTF	TGTGCCAGCAGCGTCGGGGGGGAAGATGGCTACACCTTC	13	TRBV5-8	TRBJ1-2	many	NA
CASTPSSYNEQFF	TGTGCCAGCACCCCTAGCTCCTACAATGAGCAGTTCTTC	13	TRBV2	TRBJ2-1	many	NA
CASSRGQGAYNEQFF	TGCGCCAGCAGCAGGGGACAGGGAGCGTACAATGAGCAGTTCTTC	15	TRBV5-1	TRBJ2-1	many	TRBD1
CASSANTDTQYF	TGTGCCAGCAGCGCCAACACAGATACGCAGTATTTT	12	TRBV9	TRBJ2-3	NA	NA